The 3 T cell receptor beta chains given below trace back to one sample, sequenced in a study of post-analysis software for immune sequencing data. The library was made from cDNA and included unique molecular identifiers. TCRdb ran MiXCR on the PCR reads and lists one entry per CDR3 protein. The sample contains 350,000 to 500,000 distinct CDR3 sequences, 35% to 45% of which appear only once. Overall study findings and caveats: Patients carried roughly 5 TRBV segments more frequently than controls did, and TRBV5-6, TRBV5-1 and TRBV20-1 were among them.

These receptors' targets are unknown. The material sequenced was blood. The receptors were sampled from a girl aged 2 to 10 with multiple sclerosis.

The CDR3 bases are TGCAGTGTCGCTAAGCCGCGCGGGGGGCATTCTGGCTACACCTTC. Translating it yields CSVAKPRGGHSGYTF. V is TRBV20-1 and J is TRBJ1-2; D is perhaps TRBD1 (6 bases). V was shortened by 7 bases and J by 7 bases, with 25 bases between the two germline ends. Germline CDR1 reads DFQATT; CDR2 reads SNEGSKA (reference sequence). CDR3 length: 15 amino acids.

The J gene is TRBJ2-1, the V gene TRBV27; 7 nucleotides align to TRBD2. The V gene's germline CDR1 is MNHEY and CDR2 SMNVEV (reference sequence). This CDR3 spans 14 amino acids. With V trimmed by 7 bases and J by 5 bases, 8 bases remained unmatched. CDR3 region: CASTAGAGDNEQFF. The CDR3 DNA is TGTGCCAGCACTGCCGGGGCGGGGGACAATGAGCAGTTCTTC.

The chain carries TRBV20-1 and TRBJ2-3; D uncertain. The CDR3 is 13 amino acids. CDR1 is DFQATT, CDR2 SNEGSKA, per germline (reference sequence). The ends were cut back, 4 bases at V and 1 base at J, with 9 bases in the middle. CDR3 residues: CSAKGWGTDTQYF. CDR3 coding DNA: TGCAGTGCTAAGGGATGGGGCACAGATACGCAGTATTTT.